Included here is one T cell receptor (beta chain) sequence, with context. As yet, its antigen is unknown. Trimming removed 3 bases from V and 7 bases from J; junction bases left unmatched: 3. The germline CDR1 and CDR2 sequences are SGDLS and YYNGEE. The CDR3 has 12 residues. The data stem from a study of shared clonotypes between healthy human individuals. General observations from the study: For sorted subsets, rarefaction showed incomplete sequencing despite large depth.

The investigators split CD4+ cells into a CD45RA+ naive subset and a CD45RA-negative memory subset. The table came from immunoSEQ multiplex PCR; TCRdb's copy has only in-frame clones and leaves some out. Among 2 million to 2.5 million clones, approximately 93% were seen once, and the ten largest hold 0.39%. The TCR originated in a man younger than 35 in good health. Some clones in this sample may be carry-over from other donors' samples. Sequencing was performed on naive CD4+ T cells from PBMCs. The subset denotes: CD45RA+ positively selected. The chain carries TRBV9 and TRBJ2-7; 8 bases map to TRBD1. This CDR3 is CASSANRGEQYF. The CDR3 DNA reads TGTGCCAGCAGCGCGAACAGGGGGGAGCAGTACTTC.